This TCR beta chain came from a study of cytomegalovirus exposure and HLA in healthy donors. Study conclusions and caveats: A later analysis linked a missense DCLRE1C variant to TCR beta V- and J-gene trimming.

The study ran its PCR with 60 Vbeta and 13 Jbeta primers. Clones were read by immunoSEQ multiplex PCR, and TCRdb kept only the in-frame ones, dropping some. The sample lists more than 200,000 clones; around 64% were seen once. With regard to this clone: No antigen is known for it.

Deletions cut 3 bases from V and 5 bases from J, with 13 bases between. CDR1 and CDR2 from the germline V gene are LNHNV and YYDKDF (reference sequence). The CDR3 extends over 14 amino acids. Sequenced material: PBMCs. This sequence joins TRBV15 and TRBJ1-2; D remains ambiguous. The clonotype comes from a man in his forties or fifties in good health and CMV-seropositive. The CDR3 bases are TGTGCCACCAGCAGGGCCGGACGCGGGTATGGCTACACCTTC. It codes for CATSRAGRGYGYTF.